This TCR beta chain is from a study of identical twins. This clonotype was observed a few times. Its antigen is as yet unknown. This CDR3 has 16 residues. Germline CDR1 is LGHNA and CDR2 is YSLEER. V was pared by 0 bases and J by 3 bases, with 15 bases between. Using its own MiXCR run on the 5' RACE reads, TCRdb lists one record per CDR3 protein. The sample has 240,000 or so distinct CDR3 sequences; 9.5% to 15% are singletons. Regarding the study as a whole: Out-of-frame sharing of TCR alpha in monozygotic twins was underestimated by models.

Separately, the same data were catalogued under a study of yellow fever vaccine responses in identical twins. This second study says: Reportedly, the response of twins' T cells to the vaccine seemed partly convergent, partly personalized.

The receptor's source is a woman younger than 35 in good health. This chain connects TRBV4-3 to TRBJ2-7; tentatively, D is TRBD1 (6 bases). The sequenced material came from memory (CD45RO+) T cells sorted from blood. CDR3 loop: CASSQDFPARGYEQYF. The CDR3 bases are TGCGCCAGCAGCCAAGATTTCCCGGCCAGGGGCTACGAGCAGTACTTC.